This is a list of T cell receptor beta chains from one sample in a study of cytomegalovirus exposure and HLA in healthy donors. Using immunoSEQ multiplex PCR, the repertoire was profiled, and TCRdb retains in-frame clones only, with some absent. The listing contains more than 100,000 clones. The sample was PBMCs. The receptors were sampled from a woman aged 40 to 50 in good health and CMV-seronegative. The CDR3 runs from the conserved cysteine through the conserved F or W. Each record gives: D gene, V gene, J gene, CDR3 length, CDR3 protein, CDR3 DNA. The D gene is left open where the match is weak.

TRBD1,TRBV11-2,TRBJ1-2,13,CASSPGQGYGYTF,TGTGCCAGCAGCCCGGGACAGGGCTATGGCTACACCTTC
TRBD2,TRBV7-3,TRBJ2-3,16,CASSSGLAGGADTQYF,TGTGCCAGCAGCTCAGGACTAGCGGGGGGCGCAGATACGCAGTATTTT
TRBD2,TRBV19,TRBJ2-2,17,CASSRTSGGAGTGELFF,TGTGCCAGTAGTCGGACTAGCGGGGGGGCTGGAACCGGGGAGCTGTTTTTT
.,TRBV5-1,TRBJ2-7,14,CAIPRRGRREVQYF,TGCGCCATCCCGAGGAGGGGCAGGAGAGAGGTGCAGTACTTC
.,TRBV6-6,TRBJ1-1,13,CAILRTGDTEAFF,TGTGCCATCCTCAGGACCGGGGACACTGAAGCTTTCTTT
.,TRBV6-1,TRBJ1-6,14,CATDGSSYNSPLHF,TGTGCCACGGATGGGAGCTCCTATAATTCACCCCTCCACTTT
TRBD2,TRBV11-2,TRBJ2-2,16,CASRKSGGGNTGELFF,TGTGCCAGCAGGAAAAGCGGGGGGGGGAACACCGGGGAGCTGTTTTTT
.,TRBV19,TRBJ1-2,14,CASSMRHLNYGYTF,TGTGCCAGTAGTATGCGCCACCTTAACTATGGCTACACCTTC
.,TRBV7-6,TRBJ1-1,15,CASSSRGAVNTEAFF,TGTGCCAGCAGCTCCCGGGGGGCGGTGAACACTGAAGCTTTCTTT
.,TRBV15,TRBJ1-2,14,CATSSRQALYGYTF,TGTGCCACCAGCAGCAGACAGGCTCTATATGGCTACACCTTC
.,TRBV14,TRBJ1-2,14,CASSQASYGYGYTF,TGTGCCAGCAGCCAAGCCTCCTATGGCTATGGCTACACCTTC
TRBD2,TRBV7-2,TRBJ2-1,17,CASSSSLAGGSYNEQFF,TGTGCCAGCAGCTCCTCACTAGCGGGGGGCTCCTACAATGAGCAGTTCTTC
TRBD1,TRBV28,TRBJ2-1,19,CASSPLGQGLHRAYNEQFF,TGTGCCAGCAGCCCCTTGGGACAGGGGTTACATAGGGCATACAATGAGCAGTTCTTC
TRBD1,TRBV6-5,TRBJ2-3,15,CASSLDRVSTDTQYF,TGTGCCAGCAGCCTCGACAGGGTGAGCACAGATACGCAGTATTTT
.,TRBV4-3,TRBJ2-7,15,CASRFTQGPAYEQYF,TGCGCCAGCAGATTCACCCAGGGGCCTGCCTACGAGCAGTACTTC
.,TRBV7-3,TRBJ1-4,16,CASSLTGAGLNEKLFF,TGTGCCAGCAGCTTAACAGGGGCAGGCCTTAATGAAAAACTGTTTTTT
.,TRBV14,TRBJ2-3,19,CASSQDLLGRGYNTDTQYF,TGTGCCAGCAGCCAAGATCTCCTCGGGCGGGGTTATAACACAGATACGCAGTATTTT
.,TRBV18,TRBJ2-5,12,CASSLAQETQYF,TGTGCCAGCTCCCTAGCACAAGAGACCCAGTACTTC
.,TRBV5-8,TRBJ1-4,14,CASSLAGHNEKLFF,TGTGCCAGCAGCTTGGCCGGTCATAATGAAAAACTGTTTTTT
.,TRBV6-5,TRBJ1-2,14,CASRDSAAGYGYTF,TGTGCCAGCAGGGATTCTGCAGCGGGATATGGCTACACCTTC
.,TRBV6-5,TRBJ2-2,14,CASSRQPFTGELFF,TGTGCCAGCAGTAGACAGCCTTTTACCGGGGAGCTGTTTTTT
TRBD1,TRBV9,TRBJ1-5,16,CASSVDIGTGQQPQHF,TGTGCCAGCAGCGTAGATATAGGGACAGGTCAGCAGCCCCAGCATTTT
.,TRBV19,TRBJ1-4,13,CASSRDLNEKLFF,TGTGCCAGCTCCAGGGATCTGAATGAAAAACTGTTTTTT
.,TRBV7-3,TRBJ1-4,15,CASSLGPGANEKLFF,TGTGCCAGCAGCTTAGGTCCCGGTGCTAATGAAAAACTGTTTTTT
TRBD1,TRBV7-2,TRBJ1-6,15,CASSLVGTGDSPLHF,TGTGCCAGCAGCTTAGTGGGGACAGGGGATTCACCCCTCCACTTT
TRBD1,TRBV7-7,TRBJ2-3,15,CASSLGQGSTDTQYF,TGTGCTAGCAGCTTAGGACAGGGAAGCACAGATACGCAGTATTTT
TRBD2,TRBV30,TRBJ2-5,15,CAWSVLAGPQETQYF,TGTGCCTGGAGTGTACTAGCGGGGCCACAAGAGACCCAGTACTTC
.,TRBV28,TRBJ2-6,16,CASSYGQGSGANVLTF,TGTGCCAGCAGTTATGGCCAGGGCTCTGGGGCCAACGTCCTGACTTTC
TRBD2,TRBV6-5,TRBJ2-1,15,CASSYSGAGSYEQFF,TGTGCCAGCAGTTACAGCGGGGCTGGTAGTTATGAGCAGTTCTTC
.,TRBV28,TRBJ1-6,14,CASTPGHNKTPLHF,TGTGCCAGCACCCCGGGACATAATAAGACCCCCCTCCACTTT
.,TRBV4-2,TRBJ1-5,14,CASSQDSRPVPLHF,TGTGCCAGCAGCCAAGATTCGAGGCCAGTCCCTCTACATTTT
TRBD2,TRBV2,TRBJ2-7,16,CASSPRGGTSDDEQYF,TGTGCCAGCAGCCCCCGGGGTGGGACTAGCGACGACGAGCAGTACTTC
TRBD1,TRBV5-1,TRBJ1-4,16,CASSWEPTTGAEKLFF,TGCGCCAGCAGCTGGGAACCGACGACAGGGGCTGAAAAACTGTTTTTT
.,TRBV5-1,TRBJ1-3,17,CASSLGGLRSSGNTIYF,TGCGCCAGCAGCTTGGGAGGATTGAGGAGCTCTGGAAACACCATATATTTT
TRBD1,TRBV6-4,TRBJ2-1,14,CASSDGTGGNEQFF,TGTGCCAGCAGTGACGGGACAGGGGGCAATGAGCAGTTCTTC
TRBD2,TRBV6-4,TRBJ2-3,15,CASSERGGSTDTQYF,TGTGCCAGCAGTGAGCGGGGGGGAAGCACAGATACGCAGTATTTT
TRBD2,TRBV15,TRBJ2-3,17,CATRKGTSGGYTDTQYF,TGTGCCACCAGAAAGGGGACTAGCGGGGGTTATACAGATACGCAGTATTTT
.,TRBV7-8,TRBJ2-2,14,CASSRPWANGELFF,TGTGCCAGCAGCCGACCTTGGGCGAACGGGGAGCTGTTTTTT
.,TRBV2,TRBJ2-3,15,CASRSLTGYTDTQYF,TGTGCCAGCAGGTCTTTGACTGGATACACAGATACGCAGTATTTT
.,TRBV5-1,TRBJ1-1,13,CASRRDTNTEAFF,TGCGCCAGCAGAAGGGACACGAACACTGAAGCTTTCTTT
TRBD1,TRBV18,TRBJ1-2,14,CASSLGQHNYGYTF,TGTGCCAGCTCACTGGGACAGCATAACTATGGCTACACCTTC